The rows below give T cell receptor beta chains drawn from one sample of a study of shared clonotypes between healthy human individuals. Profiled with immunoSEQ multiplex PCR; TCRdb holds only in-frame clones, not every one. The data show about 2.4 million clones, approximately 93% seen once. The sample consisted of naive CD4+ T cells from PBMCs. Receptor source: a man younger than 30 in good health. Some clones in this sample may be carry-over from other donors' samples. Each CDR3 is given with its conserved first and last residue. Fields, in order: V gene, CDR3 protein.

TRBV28	CASRGPGRGYGYTF
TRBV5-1	CASSSGGPSYEQYF
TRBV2	CASSTGRNTEAFF
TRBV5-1	CASSLVEVWAEQYF
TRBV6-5	CASNWGSEQYF
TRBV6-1	CASRVFSGANVLTF
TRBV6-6	CASTRGWDRHTDTQYF
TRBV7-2	CASSSRGGRVKTGELFF
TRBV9	CASSVGGVTNTGELFF
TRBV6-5	CASGDTREGSPLHF
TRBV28	CASSPTWTVPYEQYF
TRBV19	CASKTFGTSGRSGELFF
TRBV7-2	CASSFQRGDREQYF
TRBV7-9	CASSLLPDQPQHF
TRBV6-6	CASSHTPGGREKLFF
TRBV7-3	CASSLIPTADMNTEAFF
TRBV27	CASSLDGRSAEAFF
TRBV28	CASHARFTDTQYF
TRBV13	CASSLGLAGQFF
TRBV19	CASSPYSGTEDRYTF
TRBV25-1	CATLPNFNTGELFF
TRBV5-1	CASSPLEGQQFF
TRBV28	CASSKGGPYEQYF
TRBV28	CASSLSLRGNYGYTF
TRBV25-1	CASSESLAPWDEQFF
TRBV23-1	CASSRGDTRETQYF
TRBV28	CASSLARGNQPQHF
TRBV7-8	CASSGGNYGYTF
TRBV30	CAWILHSGNTIYF
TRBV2	CASSEEGARPYTDTQYF
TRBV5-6	CASSLGLFSSYNEQFF
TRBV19	CASSILSRGASDGYTF
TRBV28	CASSFRQGAYYEQYF
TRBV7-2	CASSLDPGRSSYEQYF
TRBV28	CASRREQGSGELFF
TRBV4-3	CASSQDPPTSGHTDTQYF
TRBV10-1	CASSDSGEYNEQFF
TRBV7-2	CASSLDGTGLSYEQYF
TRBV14	CASSQDRWGGLSYEQYF
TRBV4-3	CASSSRQGTDTQYF
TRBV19	CASSLRDRPYEQYF
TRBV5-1	CASSLQGTPYGYTF
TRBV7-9	CASSLDSGVSSYNEQFF
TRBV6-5	CASSRWQGEAFF
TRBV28	CASRLDRNYGYTF
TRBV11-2	CASSFAGGNYGYTF
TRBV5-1	CASSSPGTSVLGYTF
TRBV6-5	CASSYSGTSYGYTF
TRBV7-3	CASSEQGPNTEAFF
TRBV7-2	CASSLAGTGSYEQYF
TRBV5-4	CASSLALAEETQYF
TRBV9	CASSPRQGLYGNTIYF
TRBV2	CASSEGGYQPQHF
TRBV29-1	CSARTGGTNQPQHF